Below are 23 T cell receptor beta chains sequenced from a single sample in a study of identifying expanded T cells in peripheral blood. The method was immunoSEQ multiplex PCR; TCRdb's version includes in-frame clones alone and lacks a portion of them. This table holds about 110,000 clones, about 89% found once. The sample taken for sequencing was blood. The receptors shown here come from a person aged 18 to 70 in good health.

The gene calls are TRBV15 and TRBJ1-1, with a weak D call TRBD1 (6 bases). Germline CDR1 is LNHNV and CDR2 is YYDKDF (reference sequence). V shed 1 base and J shed 4 bases, with 10 bases lying between them. The length of the CDR3 is 14 residues. CDR3 DNA sequence: TGTGCCACCAGCAGAGGACAGGAACGCACTGAAGCTTTCTTT. The encoded protein is CATSRGQERTEAFF.

This chain uses TRBV6-5 with TRBJ2-7, with 11 bases matching TRBD1. There are 14 residues in the CDR3. CDR1 and CDR2 from the germline V gene are MNHEY and SVGAGI. Losses at the gene ends were 6 bases for V and 4 bases for J; bases not matched to a gene: 5. The CDR3 loop is CASRLRDRGYEQYF. CDR3 nucleotide sequence: TGTGCCAGCAGACTCCGGGACAGGGGGTACGAGCAGTACTTC.

The V gene is TRBV19, the J gene TRBJ1-4; D gene uncertain. The CDR3 length is 15 residues. The germline gives CDR1 LNHDA, CDR2 SQIVND (reference sequence). Trimming removed 10 bases from V and 1 base from J, with 16 bases in between. DNA of the CDR3: TGTGCCACCGGAAGATCCGGGCTAACTAATGAAAAACTGTTTTTT. Translating it yields CATGRSGLTNEKLFF.

This chain uses TRBV6-5 with TRBJ1-4, with D possibly TRBD1 on 5 matching bases. Germline V gene sequence: CDR1 MNHEY, CDR2 SVGAGI. Trimming cost V 6 bases and J 7 bases, with 15 bases left between them. This CDR3 comprises 14 residues. The chain's CDR3 is CASSPRGWIEKLFF. CDR3 nucleotides: TGTGCCAGCAGCCCTCGGGGGTGGATTGAAAAACTGTTTTTT.

The chain uses TRBV7-9 and TRBJ1-2; D remains unclear. CDR3 size: 11 residues. The germline V and J ends were trimmed by 8 bases and 8 bases, with 12 bases remaining between them. Germline assignment: CDR1 SEHNR and CDR2 FQNEAQ (reference sequence). CDR3: CASSEMGGYTF. CDR3 DNA sequence: TGTGCCAGCTCCGAAATGGGAGGCTACACCTTC.

The chain carries TRBV2 and TRBJ2-3, with 14 nucleotides matching TRBD2. The J segment lost 4 bases and the V segment lost 6 bases, leaving 15 bases of the junction unmatched. There are 19 residues in the CDR3. The germline CDR1 and CDR2 sequences are SNHLY and FYNNEI. CDR3 in amino acids: CASRDVTGLAGGPSDTQYF. The CDR3, as DNA: TGTGCCAGCAGGGACGTTACCGGACTAGCGGGGGGCCCCTCAGATACGCAGTATTTT.

The CDR3: CASSLVAADTEAFF. The CDR3 DNA sequence: TGTGCCAGCAGCTTGGTTGCAGCAGACACTGAAGCTTTCTTT. The V call is TRBV5-8, the J call TRBJ1-1, with D uncertain. From germline, CDR1 is SGHTS and CDR2 YDEGEE. V lost 0 bases and J lost 3, with 9 bases in between. The CDR3 is 14 amino acids. The entire variable domain, with the rest obtained from reference TRBV5-8 and TRBJ1-1, is as follows: EAGVTQSPTHLIKTRGQQATLRCSPISGHTSVYWYQQALGLGLQFLLWYDEGEERNRGNFPPRFSGRQFPNYSSELNVNALELEDSALYLCASSLVAADTEAFFGQGTRLTVV.

This sequence joins TRBV2 and TRBJ2-5; D not resolved. The CDR3 contains 14 residues. Germline V gene sequence: CDR1 SNHLY, CDR2 FYNNEI. V dropped 1 base and J dropped 4 bases, with 10 bases sitting between them. CDR3 DNA sequence: TGTGCCAGCAGTGAAGACACGGTTCGAGAGACCCAGTACTTC. Its translation is CASSEDTVRETQYF.

The chain has TRBV18 and TRBJ2-5; D is unresolved. The CDR3 is 15 amino acids. Germline CDR1 reads KGHSH; CDR2 reads LQKENI. Trimming cost V 5 bases and J 3 bases, with 16 bases left between them. The CDR3 coding sequence is TGTGCCAGCTCAGCATACCAAGGGTCCGAAGAGACCCAGTACTTC. It encodes CASSAYQGSEETQYF.

The chain uses TRBV5-4 and TRBJ1-1; 7 bases map to TRBD1. Germline assignment: CDR1 SGHNT and CDR2 YYREEE (reference sequence). The CDR3 length is 14 residues. V lost 2 bases to trimming and J lost 10 bases; unmatched junction nucleotides: 11. CDR3 in amino acids: CASSLATGVGRAFF. The CDR3 DNA follows: TGTGCCAGCAGCTTAGCTACAGGGGTGGGTAGAGCTTTCTTT.

The rearrangement uses TRBV10-3 and TRBJ1-2; TRBD1 might be the D (6 bases). Germline V gives CDR1 ENHRY, CDR2 SYGVKD. Trimming left V 5 bases short and J 4 bases short, with 11 bases between. The CDR3 sequence is 13 residues long. The CDR3 sequence is CAISRQETYGYTF. The CDR3 bases are TGTGCCATCAGTCGACAGGAGACCTATGGCTACACCTTC.

V is TRBV19 and J is TRBJ2-1, with TRBD2 matching over 7 bases. The CDR3 is 13 amino acids. Germline lookup yields CDR1 LNHDA and CDR2 SQIVND (reference sequence). The V and J ends lost 6 bases and 3 bases, in that order; junction bases with no gene match: 2. The CDR3 spells CASRRGVYNEQFF. CDR3 DNA sequence: TGTGCCAGTAGACGGGGGGTCTACAATGAGCAGTTCTTC.

This chain links TRBV11-3 with TRBJ2-2; unclear D gene. In germline, CDR1 is SGHNT, CDR2 YENEEA. The CDR3 runs to 13 residues. Trimming cost V 1 base and J 9 bases, with 9 bases left between them. CDR3 DNA sequence: TGTGCCAGCAGCTTAGGGGAATCCAGGGAGCTGTTTTTT. Translation: CASSLGESRELFF.

The chain uses TRBV2 and TRBJ2-7; unclear D gene. V lost 0 bases and J 3 bases, leaving 15 bases between the germline ends. CDR1 is SNHLY and CDR2 is FYNNEI in the germline V gene. The CDR3 totals 16 residues. CDR3 sequence reads: CASSEALRAPGYEQYF. The CDR3 nucleotides read TGTGCCAGCAGTGAAGCCCTTAGGGCCCCCGGCTACGAGCAGTACTTC.

The DNA of the CDR3 is TGTGCCAGCAAACCCGGGACGGGGGTTTCCTACGAGCAGTACTTC. This translates into CASKPGTGVSYEQYF. V usage is TRBV4-2 and J usage is TRBJ2-7; possible D gene TRBD2, 6 bases. Trimming pared 7 bases from V and 1 base from J, leaving 17 bases between. This CDR3 contains 15 residues. Per germline, CDR1 LGHNA and CDR2 YNFKEQ.

CDR3 amino acids: CASSAPSYGDYEKLFF. The CDR3 DNA follows: TGTGCCAGCAGCGCCCCCTCATACGGGGATTATGAAAAACTGTTTTTT. The V and J genes are TRBV7-9 and TRBJ1-4; unclear D gene. Germline V lookup: CDR1 SEHNR, CDR2 FQNEAQ (reference sequence). V was trimmed by 5 bases and J by 6 bases, leaving 19 bases between them. The CDR3 contains 16 residues.

V and J are TRBV10-1 and TRBJ2-2, with 10 bases that match TRBD1. The CDR3 extends over 15 amino acids. J gave up 3 bases and V 5 bases, and 3 bases lay outside the gene matches. CDR1 and CDR2 from the germline V gene are WNHNN and SYGVQD (reference sequence). This chain's CDR3 is CASSTDRGYTGELFF. CDR3 nucleotides: TGCGCCAGCAGTACGGACAGGGGGTACACCGGGGAGCTGTTTTTT.

This sequence joins TRBV7-2 and TRBJ2-5, with 7 bases lining up with TRBD1. Germline CDR1 SGHTA, CDR2 FQGNSA. V dropped 5 bases and J dropped 5; count of bases not matched to a gene: 2. The CDR3 spans 12 residues. The CDR3 is CASSVDRETQYF. CDR3 bases: TGTGCCAGCAGCGTGGACAGGGAGACCCAGTACTTC.

V is TRBV6-6 and J is TRBJ2-3; tentatively, D is TRBD1 (6 bases). The V end was cut by 0 bases, the J end by 5 bases, with 12 bases between. Germline CDR1 reads MNHNY; CDR2 reads SVGAGI (reference sequence). The CDR3 totals 15 residues. The CDR3 coding sequence is TGTGCCAGCAGTTACTCGATAAGCAGGGGAGATACGCAGTATTTT. Residues: CASSYSISRGDTQYF.

The table lists this clone with a count of one. The chain links TRBV11-2 to TRBJ1-1, with D unclear. V gave up 5 bases and J gave up 1 base, with 14 bases separating them. Germline V lookup: CDR1 SGHAT, CDR2 FQNNGV. The CDR3 contains 15 residues. The DNA of the CDR3 is TGTGCCAGCAGCCCAGAGGGAGGGTGGAACACTGAAGCTTTCTTT. As protein: CASSPEGGWNTEAFF.

CDR3 amino acids: CASSSGASLTSTDTQYF. The CDR3 DNA is TGTGCCAGCAGCTCTGGGGCAAGTCTCACCTCCACAGATACGCAGTATTTT. This chain links TRBV7-8 with TRBJ2-3; D might be TRBD1 (5 bases). Per the germline V gene, CDR1 is SGHVS and CDR2 is FQNEAQ. Trimming left V 4 bases short and J 2 bases short, with 19 bases between. This CDR3 is built from 17 residues.

The chain has TRBV7-2 and TRBJ1-6; 7 bases match TRBD1. This CDR3 is 14 amino acids long. With 2 bases clipped from V and 9 bases from J, the junction kept 4 bases outside the gene matches. Germline CDR1 reads SGHTA; CDR2 reads FQGNSA. The CDR3: CASSLLGQSSPLHF. As DNA, the CDR3 is TGTGCCAGCAGCTTACTGGGACAGTCTTCACCCCTCCACTTT. Combining the CDR3 with reference TRBV7-2 and TRBJ1-6 gives the whole variable domain GAGVSQSPSNKVTEKGKDVELRCDPISGHTALYWYRQSLGQGLEFLIYFQGNSAPDKSGLPSDRFSAERTGGSVSTLTIQRTQQEDSAVYLCASSLLGQSSPLHFGNGTRLTVT.

The chain employs TRBV9 and TRBJ2-7; D unclear. CDR1 is SGDLS, CDR2 YYNGEE, per germline. The ends were cut back, 3 bases at V and 6 bases at J, with 16 bases in the middle. The CDR3 is 14 amino acids. CDR3 protein: CASSAAVATAEQYF. The CDR3, as DNA: TGTGCCAGCAGCGCTGCCGTTGCCACTGCCGAGCAGTACTTC.